The rows below give T cell receptor beta chains drawn from one sample of a study of T cells of healthy individuals. TCRdb analysed the 5' RACE reads with MiXCR anew, one entry per CDR3 protein. In the table there are fewer than 75,000 distinct CDR3 sequences, around 15% of which are singletons. These receptors were collected from a human donor in good health. Each CDR3 is given with its conserved first and last residue. Each record gives: clone size, V gene, J gene, D gene, CDR3 protein, CDR3 DNA. A D gene is named only where the DNA matches it firmly. Clone size is given for some rows only: seen once, a few or many times, or a class if the clone is expanded.

clone size: medium-sized
V gene: TRBV7-3
J gene: TRBJ2-2
D gene: .
CDR3 protein: CASSPGGGSGELFF
CDR3 DNA: TGTGCCAGCAGCCCCGGGGGAGGAAGCGGGGAGCTGTTTTTT

clone size: many
V gene: TRBV12-3/TRBV12-4
J gene: TRBJ2-7
D gene: .
CDR3 protein: CASSLGGGGRTRYEQYF
CDR3 DNA: TGTGCCAGCAGTTTAGGGGGGGGCGGCCGGACCCGGTACGAGCAGTACTTC

clone size: many
V gene: TRBV6-4
J gene: TRBJ2-2
D gene: TRBD2
CDR3 protein: CASSDHSIGTRRRGELFF
CDR3 DNA: TGTGCCAGCAGTGACCACTCTATCGGGACTAGACGGAGAGGGGAGCTGTTTTTT

clone size: few
V gene: TRBV7-3
J gene: TRBJ2-3
D gene: TRBD2
CDR3 protein: CASSLGGRASETQYF
CDR3 DNA: TGTGCCAGCAGCTTGGGGGGGAGGGCATCCGAGACGCAGTATTTT

clone size: many
V gene: TRBV2
J gene: TRBJ1-6
D gene: .
CDR3 protein: CASKADYNSPLHF
CDR3 DNA: TGTGCCAGCAAGGCCGATTATAATTCACCCCTCCACTTT

clone size: few
V gene: TRBV27
J gene: TRBJ1-1
D gene: TRBD1
CDR3 protein: CASSSWDRVNTEAFF
CDR3 DNA: TGTGCCAGCAGTTCGTGGGACAGGGTTAACACTGAAGCTTTCTTT

clone size: .
V gene: TRBV5-1
J gene: TRBJ1-5
D gene: .
CDR3 protein: CASSTCSNQPQHF
CDR3 DNA: TGCGCCAGCAGCACGTGTAGCAATCAGCCCCAGCATTTT

clone size: many
V gene: TRBV7-2
J gene: TRBJ2-4
D gene: .
CDR3 protein: CASSPKLRATVNIQYF
CDR3 DNA: TGTGCCAGCAGCCCAAAGTTACGGGCAACGGTGAACATTCAGTACTTC

clone size: few
V gene: TRBV29-1
J gene: TRBJ2-7
D gene: TRBD1
CDR3 protein: CSVEGGTGGRIYEQYF
CDR3 DNA: TGCAGCGTTGAAGGCGGGACAGGGGGTCGGATCTACGAGCAGTACTTC

clone size: .
V gene: TRBV20-1
J gene: TRBJ2-7
D gene: .
CDR3 protein: CSGAETYEQYF
CDR3 DNA: TGCAGTGGTGCGGAAACCTACGAGCAGTACTTC